This T cell receptor (beta chain) comes out of a study of OX40 agonist ivuxolimab in advanced cancers. Whole-study context: Three partial responders included one hepatocellular carcinoma patient and two cutaneous melanoma patients. Regarding the study as a whole: In CD8+ T cells, expanded clones were on average more numerous than in CD4+.

This CDR3 is 18 amino acids long. The germline V gene has CDR1 LNHDA and CDR2 SQIVND (reference sequence). Trimming stripped 0 bases from V and 4 bases from J, with 19 bases between. Notes on this clone: Its antigen is not identified.

Assay used: immunoSEQ multiplex PCR; TCRdb lists only in-frame clones, some missing. The table has about 61,000 clones, more than 85% seen once. This chain links TRBV19 with TRBJ1-5, with unresolved D. The source of this sequence is an adult with an advanced solid tumor such as melanoma, head and neck, liver or kidney cancer. The input for sequencing was CD4+ or CD8+ T cells sorted from blood, taken in a trial of the OX40 agonist ivuxolimab. The CDR3 DNA is TGTGCCAGTAGTATAGATCCCCCGGCCGGTGGATGGAATCAGCCCCAGCATTTT. It encodes CASSIDPPAGGWNQPQHF.